This is a list of T cell receptor beta chains from one sample in a study of beta chain features in type 1 diabetes. TCRdb's copy holds only in-frame clones and misses some; the assay was immunoSEQ multiplex PCR. The sample has hundreds of thousands of clones, about 14% seen once. The sample taken for sequencing was naive CD4+ T cells from blood. These receptors originate from a man aged 25 to 40 in good health. CDR3s include the opening cysteine and the closing phenylalanine or tryptophan.

j_call,v_call,cdr3_aa
TRBJ1-4,TRBV18,CASSPKATNEKLFF
TRBJ2-1,TRBV2,CASSGYNEQFF
TRBJ2-3,TRBV4-1,CASSGRILYF
TRBJ1-1,TRBV6-4,CASSGGPNTEAFF
TRBJ2-1,TRBV2,CASRAFGNPNNEQFF
TRBJ2-3,TRBV10-3,CAISDLDTQYF
TRBJ1-3,TRBV25-1,CASSLQGLRDTIYF
TRBJ2-3,TRBV6-1,CASSDNRLVTDTQYF
TRBJ2-2,TRBV14,CASSLHLASGELFF
TRBJ2-2,TRBV7-2,CASSFKADTGELFF
TRBJ2-3,TRBV25-1,CASSDYTDTQYF
TRBJ2-7,TRBV13,CASSRPGLDYEQYF
TRBJ1-2,TRBV14,CASSQVGSLYGYTF
TRBJ2-5,TRBV28,CASSFPRTSQYF
TRBJ1-2,TRBV4-1,CASSLGQYYGYTF
TRBJ2-1,TRBV5-4,CASSLVGGIAYNEQFF
TRBJ2-3,TRBV13,CASSWDRGKDTQYF
TRBJ2-5,TRBV10-3,CAIREDRDQETQYF
TRBJ1-2,TRBV7-9,CLGTGANYGYTF
TRBJ1-1,TRBV7-3,CASSLSSLAEAFF
TRBJ2-1,TRBV30,CAFTPLAGVSEQFF
TRBJ1-2,TRBV4-3,CASSQGQGESDGYTF
TRBJ2-2,TRBV7-9,CASLTRRYTGELFF
TRBJ2-1,TRBV11-2,CASSLGLGLAEVPEQFF
TRBJ2-6,TRBV21-1,CASSTTSGANVLTF
TRBJ2-5,TRBV25-1,CASSELAGEAETQYF
TRBJ2-4,TRBV6-6,CASSAQIAKNIQYF
TRBJ1-3,TRBV6-6,CASSYSTNSGNTIYF
TRBJ2-2,TRBV29-1,CSVAGGRFPGELFF
TRBJ2-3,TRBV6-6,CATQGAGTDTQYF
TRBJ2-1,TRBV14,CASSQTSGPYNEQFF
TRBJ1-6,TRBV13,CASRFGGDREHSPLHF
TRBJ2-2,TRBV9,CASSVGLAGELFF
TRBJ1-2,TRBV19,CASSIRDRASGYTF
TRBJ2-1,TRBV7-3,CASSHRTSGLHNNEQFF
TRBJ1-2,TRBV27,CASGRGGGYTF
TRBJ1-2,TRBV19,CASSIIGYGYTF
TRBJ2-3,TRBV9,CASSPLAVSDTQYF
TRBJ2-1,TRBV2,CASSGGLAFNEQFF
TRBJ2-3,TRBV7-9,CASSLAGTADTQYF
TRBJ2-7,TRBV29-1,CSVEGPGPYEQYF
TRBJ1-4,TRBV30,CAWSVEPTGPSRLFF
TRBJ2-5,TRBV7-2,CASSLAVGLEETQYF
TRBJ1-5,TRBV5-1,CASSLDSNQPQHF
TRBJ2-1,TRBV4-2,CASSQEGLGATNEQFF